A selection of T cell receptor beta chains follows, all from one sample in a study of T-cell memory formation after mild COVID-19. TCRdb re-derived calls from the 5' RACE reads in MiXCR, one entry per CDR3 protein. The sample has roughly 320,000 distinct CDR3 sequences, around 28% seen once. Sequencing was performed on PBMCs or a T cell subset sorted from them (not recorded which). These receptors originate from an adult woman who had mild COVID-19 (a few samples of this study predate the infection). Cell type and time point are not known. CDR3s leave out the opening cysteine and the closing phenylalanine or tryptophan. The order of the fields is CDR3 protein, J gene, V gene.

cdr3_aa: SVERTGELRGYT
j_call: TRBJ1-2
v_call: TRBV29-1

cdr3_aa: ATSGGSVTDTQY
j_call: TRBJ2-3
v_call: TRBV24-1

cdr3_aa: ASSPTGEDNYGYT
j_call: TRBJ1-2
v_call: TRBV5-1

cdr3_aa: ASSLAGGIRGLVTDTQY
j_call: TRBJ2-3
v_call: TRBV7-9

cdr3_aa: ASNLAGSSYNEQF
j_call: TRBJ2-1
v_call: TRBV4-2

cdr3_aa: ASSFPGTYTEAF
j_call: TRBJ1-1
v_call: TRBV7-9

cdr3_aa: ASSFQGRAYEQY
j_call: TRBJ2-7
v_call: TRBV5-1

cdr3_aa: SARQAGNFYEQY
j_call: TRBJ2-7
v_call: TRBV20-1

cdr3_aa: RAERQPSSGNEQF
j_call: TRBJ2-1
v_call: TRBV20-1

cdr3_aa: ASSGGGNPQETQY
j_call: TRBJ2-5
v_call: TRBV9

cdr3_aa: ASSEAMAGADTQY
j_call: TRBJ2-3
v_call: TRBV2

cdr3_aa: ASSEEGYTQY
j_call: TRBJ2-3
v_call: TRBV25-1

cdr3_aa: ASSSQGKGTGELF
j_call: TRBJ2-2
v_call: TRBV7-3

cdr3_aa: ASSLNGNTYNEQF
j_call: TRBJ2-1
v_call: TRBV7-3

cdr3_aa: SPERGGLWGGMTDTQY
j_call: TRBJ2-3
v_call: TRBV20-1

cdr3_aa: ASSFGTPNTEAF
j_call: TRBJ1-1
v_call: TRBV12-3/TRBV12-4

cdr3_aa: SARDFLGSAGEKLF
j_call: TRBJ1-4
v_call: TRBV20-1

cdr3_aa: ASSPGTRRAGELF
j_call: TRBJ2-2
v_call: TRBV3-1

cdr3_aa: AISELRGQGAEETQY
j_call: TRBJ2-5
v_call: TRBV10-3

cdr3_aa: ATSDPRVRNTEAF
j_call: TRBJ1-1
v_call: TRBV24-1

cdr3_aa: ASKDVSVTSSYEQY
j_call: TRBJ2-7
v_call: TRBV19

cdr3_aa: ACNEGALSGNTIY
j_call: TRBJ1-3
v_call: TRBV28

cdr3_aa: ASRGQVGETQY
j_call: TRBJ2-5
v_call: TRBV6-6

cdr3_aa: ASSQDPLAADTQY
j_call: TRBJ2-3
v_call: TRBV4-2

cdr3_aa: ASSLWGPGMDTQY
j_call: TRBJ2-3
v_call: TRBV5-4

cdr3_aa: ASSRNGDGELF
j_call: TRBJ2-2
v_call: TRBV7-6

cdr3_aa: ASNLGDRDQPQH
j_call: TRBJ1-5
v_call: TRBV5-1

cdr3_aa: ASSPRDRYNEQF
j_call: TRBJ2-1
v_call: TRBV7-6

cdr3_aa: ASSPRQGARGNEQF
j_call: TRBJ2-1
v_call: TRBV12-3/TRBV12-4

cdr3_aa: ASSATDRSRT
j_call: TRBJ1-2
v_call: TRBV6-2/TRBV6-3

cdr3_aa: SARDTQREAFTDTQY
j_call: TRBJ2-3
v_call: TRBV20-1

cdr3_aa: AISESGGASTDTQY
j_call: TRBJ2-3
v_call: TRBV10-3

cdr3_aa: SAKDRVHEQY
j_call: TRBJ2-7
v_call: TRBV20-1

cdr3_aa: ASSRDSGLNTEAF
j_call: TRBJ1-1
v_call: TRBV2

cdr3_aa: AISLASGGVYEQF
j_call: TRBJ2-1
v_call: TRBV10-3

cdr3_aa: ASSSGGRALNSYNSPLH
j_call: TRBJ1-6
v_call: TRBV7-9

cdr3_aa: ASSTVRTGGNTDTQY
j_call: TRBJ2-3
v_call: TRBV6-5

cdr3_aa: AISEPEGRNTGELF
j_call: TRBJ2-2
v_call: TRBV10-3

cdr3_aa: SVPARVAGYT
j_call: TRBJ1-2
v_call: TRBV20-1

cdr3_aa: ASSQGRRNEQF
j_call: TRBJ2-1
v_call: TRBV3-1

cdr3_aa: ASSLDNIQY
j_call: TRBJ2-4
v_call: TRBV12-3/TRBV12-4

cdr3_aa: SVATGTGNGYT
j_call: TRBJ1-2
v_call: TRBV29-1

cdr3_aa: SVDRGSQETQY
j_call: TRBJ2-5
v_call: TRBV29-1

cdr3_aa: ASSLVLAGVRDTQY
j_call: TRBJ2-3
v_call: TRBV11-2

cdr3_aa: ASSYSSGVFTGANVLT
j_call: TRBJ2-6
v_call: TRBV6-5

cdr3_aa: ASSFGRGSAETQY
j_call: TRBJ2-5
v_call: TRBV5-1

cdr3_aa: ASSPDRGIRSPLH
j_call: TRBJ1-6
v_call: TRBV12-3/TRBV12-4

cdr3_aa: RSRQGMNTEAF
j_call: TRBJ1-1
v_call: TRBV20-1

cdr3_aa: SARNPSAGISTDTQY
j_call: TRBJ2-3
v_call: TRBV20-1